Below, 13 T cell receptor beta chains from the same sample are listed, as sequenced in a study of blood T cell repertoires in COVID-19. Some clones are missing from TCRdb's copy, which holds only in-frame ones; the method was immunoSEQ multiplex PCR. The sample has 150,000 or so clones, roughly 82% seen once. Input material: PBMCs or T cells enriched from blood (not recorded which). The receptors were sampled from a man aged 50 to 60 who had recovered from COVID-19.

The chain couples TRBV2 to TRBJ1-2, with a weak D call TRBD1 (6 bases). The CDR3 is 12 residues long. Trimming cost V 9 bases and J 7 bases, with 15 bases left between them. The germline gives CDR1 SNHLY, CDR2 FYNNEI. The CDR3 coding sequence is TGTGCCAGGCATAAGGGGGACGGTGGCTACACCTTC. It encodes CARHKGDGGYTF.

This clone was observed a single time. The chain combines TRBV7-9 with TRBJ1-2, with 7 bases that match TRBD1. There are 17 residues in the CDR3. The V and J ends lost 5 bases and 6 bases, in that order; junction bases with no gene match: 18. Germline V gives CDR1 SEHNR, CDR2 FQNEAQ (reference sequence). CDR3 sequence: CASSVRQGDEVLDGYTF. CDR3 coding DNA: TGTGCCAGCAGCGTTCGACAGGGTGACGAGGTTCTCGATGGCTACACCTTC.

V and J are TRBV28 and TRBJ2-7; 15 bases fit TRBD2. Trimming took 6 bases from V and 4 from J; bases not matched to a gene: 10. This CDR3 region has 17 residues. Germline V gene lookup returns CDR1 MDHEN and CDR2 SYDVKM. The CDR3 reads CASRTGTSGGLIYEQYF. The CDR3 nucleotides read TGTGCCAGCAGAACCGGGACTAGCGGGGGGCTTATTTACGAGCAGTACTTC.

This chain uses TRBV24-1 with TRBJ2-3, with 8 bases aligning to TRBD1. In germline, CDR1 is KGHDR, CDR2 SFDVKD. The CDR3 runs to 16 residues. V was pared by 4 bases and J by 2 bases, with 7 bases of the junction left unmatched. CDR3 sequence reads: CATSESGTGYTDTQYF. CDR3 nucleotides: TGTGCCACCAGTGAATCCGGGACAGGATACACAGATACGCAGTATTTT.

This clone was seen once. The chain carries TRBV5-1 and TRBJ1-5, with D perhaps TRBD1 (5 bases). Germline CDR1 is SGHRS and CDR2 is YFSETQ. The CDR3 has 14 residues. V shed 0 bases and J shed 6 bases, with 10 bases lying between them. The CDR3 nucleotides read TGCGCCAGCAGCTTGGCCGGGGGGATTCAGCCCCAGCATTTT. It yields the protein CASSLAGGIQPQHF. The full variable domain, completed using reference TRBV5-1 and TRBJ1-5, is KAGVTQTPRYLIKTRGQQVTLSCSPISGHRSVSWYQQTPGQGLQFLFEYFSETQRNKGNFPGRFSGRQFSNSRSEMNVSTLELGDSALYLCASSLAGGIQPQHFGDGTRLSIL.

The chain has TRBV28 and TRBJ2-7; TRBD2 agrees at 10 bases. This CDR3 has 16 residues. Germline values: CDR1 MDHEN, CDR2 SYDVKM. The J segment lost 2 bases and the V segment lost 1 base, leaving 5 bases of the junction unmatched. The CDR3 spells CASSLSVAGGTYEQYF. CDR3 DNA sequence: TGTGCCAGCAGTTTATCCGTAGCGGGAGGAACCTACGAGCAGTACTTC.

The chain is built from TRBV6-5 and TRBJ1-1, with 7 bases identical to TRBD1. The V and J ends lost 8 bases and 4 bases, in that order; junction bases with no gene match: 10. CDR3 length: 14 amino acids. Germline V CDR1 and CDR2: MNHEY, SVGAGI. The CDR3 DNA reads as TGTGCCAGCCCCCAACAGGGGTCCGCCACTGAAGCTTTCTTT. This encodes CASPQQGSATEAFF.

The rearrangement joins TRBV5-1 to TRBJ1-6, with 7 nucleotides matching TRBD1. V dropped 4 bases and J dropped 7; count of bases not matched to a gene: 5. Germline assignment: CDR1 SGHRS and CDR2 YFSETQ. The CDR3 has 14 residues. The CDR3 nucleotides are TGCGCCAGCAGCCCGGGACAGACGAATTCACCCCTCCACTTT. Translation gives CASSPGQTNSPLHF.

The chain joins TRBV7-8 to TRBJ1-1, with a weak D call TRBD1 (6 bases). The V gene's germline CDR1 is SGHVS and CDR2 FQNEAQ. V lost 5 bases and J 5 bases, leaving 12 bases between the germline ends. The length of the CDR3 is 13 residues. Here the CDR3 reads CASSPGRGTEAFF. CDR3 DNA: TGTGCCAGCAGCCCGGGGAGGGGGACTGAAGCTTTCTTT.

This clone was picked up a small number of times. The gene calls are TRBV10-2 and TRBJ2-2, with a weak D call TRBD2 (6 bases). V was shortened by 8 bases and J by 1 base, with 14 bases between the two germline ends. The CDR3 contains 15 residues. CDR1 WSHSY and CDR2 SAAADI come from the germline V gene. The DNA of the CDR3 is TGCGCCAGCGGGAGGCCGTGGGGGAACACCGGGGAGCTGTTTTTT. Amino acids: CASGRPWGNTGELFF.

Concerning this clone: Sequence at one end of the junction differs from germline and may be a read error. The genes are TRBV7-9 and TRBJ2-7, with TRBD2 matching over 10 bases. Germline V gene data show CDR1 as SEHNR and CDR2 as FQNEAQ (reference sequence). The CDR3 contains 15 residues. CDR3: CASSIAGGQSYEQYF. CDR3 DNA: TGTGCCAGCAGCATAGCGGGGGGTCAAAGCTACGAGCAGTACTTC.

This chain links TRBV9 with TRBJ1-6; TRBD1 might be the D (5 bases). There are 16 residues in the CDR3. Per the germline V gene, CDR1 is SGDLS and CDR2 is YYNGEE. Between the trimmed V and J ends, which lost 0 bases and 7 bases, there was a span of 14 bases. For the CDR3, the DNA is TGTGCCAGCAGCGTAGGAGCGGGGACGGAAAATTCACCCCTCCACTTT. Translating it yields CASSVGAGTENSPLHF.

This chain joins TRBV3-1 (or the pseudogene TRBV3-2) and TRBJ2-1; 8 bases are shared with TRBD2. Germline values: CDR1 LGHDT, CDR2 YNNKEL (reference sequence). The CDR3 is 15 residues long. V shed 4 bases and J 9 bases; nucleotides not matched to a gene: 11. In DNA, the CDR3 is TGTGCCAGCAGCCTACCGGGACTAGTTAATAGTGAGCAGTTCTTC. Translation: CASSLPGLVNSEQFF.